This T cell receptor beta chain was obtained from a study of beta chain features in type 1 diabetes. The study's findings and limits: Here, the possible influence of HLA type (on TCRB rearrangement) remained unresolved. More deletions and fewer insertions at VDJ junctions were seen in type 1 diabetes patients. Within each of all four CD4+ subsets, Type 1 diabetes patients had TCRB CDR3s that were moderately but significantly shorter.

The CDR3 runs to 14 residues. Germline values: CDR1 SGHTA, CDR2 FQGNSA. J was trimmed by 4 bases and V by 5 bases; bases with no gene match: 5. Isolated RNA was reverse transcribed in full, so expressed TCRB transcripts were sequenced. The method was immunoSEQ multiplex PCR; TCRdb's version includes in-frame clones alone and lacks a portion of them. The sample lists approximately 240,000 clones, about a sixth occurring once. About 110 mL of blood, on average, came from one heparinised draw per donor. Sorted CD4+ subsets: naive, central memory, regulatory, stem cell-like memory (CD45RO/CCR7/CD25/CD127/CD95/CD27 panel). As to this clone: Its antigen is not known.

The clonotype was recovered from a man aged 25 to 45 with type 1 diabetes. Input material: naive CD4+ T cells from blood. The rearrangement links TRBV7-2 to TRBJ1-2; 9 bases match TRBD1. Written as DNA, the CDR3 is TGTGCCAGCAGCACGGGACAGGGAGTCTATGGCTACACCTTC. Protein: CASSTGQGVYGYTF.